This T cell receptor (beta chain) was sequenced in a study of blood T cell repertoires in COVID-19. Deletions cut 1 base from V and 3 bases from J, with 12 bases between. Germline loops: CDR1 SGHAT, CDR2 FQNNGV. This CDR3 has 15 amino acids. The assay was immunoSEQ multiplex PCR, and TCRdb's table has in-frame clones only and misses some. The sample includes about 270,000 clones, 86% of them seen just once. The rearrangement uses TRBV11-2 and TRBJ1-1, with D possibly being TRBD1 (5 bases). The TCR was taken from a man aged 35 to 55 with active or convalescent COVID-19. Material: peripheral blood. The CDR3 loop is CASSLVYGTDTEAFF. The CDR3 DNA follows: TGTGCCAGCAGCTTAGTGTACGGGACTGACACTGAAGCTTTCTTT.